This T cell receptor (beta chain) was retrieved from a study of T cells after yellow fever vaccination. From the 5' RACE reads, TCRdb called clonotypes with MiXCR, one entry per CDR3 protein. The data show over 120,000 distinct CDR3 sequences, with more than 6.5% seen just once and 0.5% to 0.65% held by the top ten. V lost 0 bases to trimming and J lost 8 bases; unmatched junction nucleotides: 3. The V gene's germline CDR1 is LNHNV and CDR2 YYDKDF (reference sequence). The CDR3 length is 15 residues. In its sample, this clonotype was seen a few times. This rearrangement joins TRBV15 to TRBJ1-4; 10 nucleotides align to TRBD1. The TCR was taken from a man aged 30 to 39 who received the YFV17D yellow fever vaccine. This sample comprised CD4+ T cells sorted from PBMCs, obtained 10 days after the yellow fever booster vaccination. The chain's CDR3 is CATSRDGQGGEKLFF. In DNA, the CDR3 is TGTGCCACCAGCAGAGATGGACAGGGGGGGGAAAAACTGTTTTTT.